This T cell receptor (beta chain) was profiled in a study of regulatory T cells in long-lasting Graves disease. J was trimmed by 5 bases and V by 3 bases; bases with no gene match: 3. This CDR3 is built from 14 residues. Germline-derived CDR1 and CDR2 are SGHNT and YENEEA. According to the study, TCR beta libraries were built with iRepertoire HTBI primers and CDR3-region Arm-PCR. TCRdb re-called the multiplex PCR reads with MiXCR, one entry per CDR3 protein. The table includes roughly 250,000 distinct CDR3 sequences, more than 15% detected once. This clonotype was counted at least ten times. Noted time point: newly diagnosed GD, antithyroid drugs for less than 3 months. From PBMCs, RNA was extracted and then used to make the TCR library. The same sample was also used in a study of T cells in Graves' hyperthyroidism and ophthalmopathy. That report notes: The primer set for the first-round RT-PCR of the TCR CDR3 was HTBI.

Sequenced here: peripheral blood mononuclear cells (PBMCs), sampled at new diagnosis, from a patient treated with antithyroid drugs. The V call is TRBV11-3, the J call TRBJ1-4, with TRBD1 matching over 7 bases. The origin of this receptor is a woman under 40 with Graves disease. The CDR3 region is CASSLSGQNEKLFF. DNA for the CDR3: TGTGCCAGCAGCTTGTCGGGACAGAATGAAAAACTGTTTTTT.